This entry lists 8 T cell receptor beta chains sequenced from one sample in a study of OX40 agonist ivuxolimab in advanced cancers. TCRdb's table, derived via immunoSEQ multiplex PCR, lists solely in-frame clones and lacks some. The sample yields roughly 80,000 clones, 80% to 90% seen once. Sequencing was performed on CD4+ or CD8+ T cells sorted from blood, taken in a trial of the OX40 agonist ivuxolimab. The source is an adult with an advanced solid tumor such as melanoma, head and neck, liver or kidney cancer.

Only a few counts were recorded for this clone. V usage is TRBV27 and J usage is TRBJ2-1; D may be TRBD1 or TRBD2 (6 bases each). Germline V gene sequence: CDR1 MNHEY, CDR2 SMNVEV (reference sequence). V was cut by 8 bases and J by 0 bases, with 14 bases left in between. CDR3 length: 15 residues. Here the CDR3 reads CASRLGGSSYNEQFF. The CDR3 DNA follows: TGTGCCAGCCGTCTAGGGGGGAGCTCCTACAATGAGCAGTTCTTC.

J is TRBJ2-7 and V is TRBV5-5; D is perhaps TRBD1 (6 bases). Germline values: CDR1 SGHKS, CDR2 YYEKEE (reference sequence). The CDR3 runs to 14 residues. V gave up 4 bases and J gave up 2 bases, with 13 bases separating them. The CDR3 loop reads CASSADRGTYEQYF. As DNA, the CDR3 is TGTGCCAGCAGCGCGGACAGAGGGACCTACGAGCAGTACTTC.

The chain joins TRBV6-1 to TRBJ2-1, with 7 nucleotides matching TRBD1. CDR3 size: 13 residues. V trimming: 4 bases; J trimming: 6 bases; junction bases outside the gene matches: 3. Germline CDR1 MNHNS, CDR2 SASEGT. Here the CDR3 DNA reads TGTGCCAGCAGTGTGACAGGGTTCAATGAGCAGTTCTTC. This translates into CASSVTGFNEQFF.

V and J are TRBV12-2 and TRBJ1-2; the table assigns TRBD1, which was not confirmed against the DNA. TRBV12-2 is reported as a pseudogene. The CDR3 contains 14 residues. The CDR3 region has the DNA TGTGCAAGTCGCTTAAGTGCCAGGTGGCATGGCTACACCTTC. Translating it yields CASRLSARWHGYTF.

The chain joins TRBV7-3 to TRBJ2-5; D gene ambiguous. Deletions cut 5 bases from V and 5 bases from J, with 15 bases between. Germline V CDR1 and CDR2: SGHTA, FQGTGA. This CDR3 has 14 residues. CDR3 bases: TGTGCCAGCAGCCCCTACGTCAGTTGGGAGACCCAGTACTTC. It specifies CASSPYVSWETQYF.

The CDR3 region is CASSPNSSGGQYF. In DNA form, the CDR3 reads TGTGCCAGCAGCCCTAACAGCTCGGGGGGGCAGTATTTT. The gene calls are TRBV7-2 and TRBJ2-3; 7 bases line up with TRBD2. CDR1 SGHTA and CDR2 FQGNSA come from the germline V gene. The V gene end was trimmed by 5 bases and the J gene end by 11 bases; junction bases not matched to a gene: 10. The CDR3 length is 13 residues.

This clone was counted once. This chain joins TRBV27 and TRBJ2-7; D may match TRBD1 or TRBD2 (5 bases each). This CDR3 is 15 amino acids long. The germline V and J ends were trimmed by 5 bases and 2 bases, with 16 bases remaining between them. CDR1 is MNHEY and CDR2 is SMNVEV in the germline V gene (reference sequence). The chain's CDR3 is CASSARGRPPYEQYF. The CDR3 DNA reads TGTGCCAGCAGTGCCCGGGGCAGACCCCCCTACGAGCAGTACTTC.

This clone occurred a few times. The chain links TRBV4-3 to TRBJ2-7, with 13 bases that match TRBD2. The CDR3 length is 15 residues. CDR1 and CDR2 from the germline V gene are LGHNA and YSLEER. J gave up 5 bases and V 1 base, and 2 bases lay outside the gene matches. The CDR3 here is CASSQGLAGGNEQYF. The DNA for the CDR3 is TGCGCCAGCAGCCAAGGACTAGCGGGAGGTAACGAGCAGTACTTC.